This TCR beta chain was sequenced for a study of technical replicates of blood from several donors. Libraries were prepared by immunoSEQ multiplex PCR; TCRdb keeps only in-frame clonotypes and omits some of them. This sample has about 85,000 clones, with about 94% found just once. The CDR3 sequence is 14 residues long. V shed 4 bases, J shed 1 base, and the junction held 5 bases outside the gene matches. CDR1 and CDR2 from the germline V gene are SGHRS and YFSETQ. The rearrangement links TRBV5-1 to TRBJ2-7; 7 bases fit TRBD1. The sample consisted of T cells isolated from PBMCs. The clonotype comes from a human donor in good health. CDR3 nucleotide sequence: TGCGCCAGCAGCGCCGGACAGGCGTCCTACGAGCAGTACTTC. This gives the protein CASSAGQASYEQYF.